This TCR beta chain was profiled in a study of CD4+ T cells in melanoma. CDR3 length: 13 amino acids. The ends lost 2 bases at V and 13 bases at J; junction bases unmatched: 9. The V gene's germline CDR1 is KGHSH and CDR2 LQKENI. TCRdb's copy holds only in-frame clones and misses some; the assay was immunoSEQ multiplex PCR. The sample consists of more than 15,000 clones, around 77% of them appearing once. This clonotype originated in a human donor with melanoma. The genes are TRBV18 and TRBJ1-2; 8 positions agree with TRBD1. The sequencing input was cells from a culture (not recorded whether cultured in vitro). The CDR3 sequence is CASSPETGVGRTF. In nucleotides, the CDR3 is TGTGCCAGCTCACCAGAGACAGGGGTTGGACGCACCTTC.